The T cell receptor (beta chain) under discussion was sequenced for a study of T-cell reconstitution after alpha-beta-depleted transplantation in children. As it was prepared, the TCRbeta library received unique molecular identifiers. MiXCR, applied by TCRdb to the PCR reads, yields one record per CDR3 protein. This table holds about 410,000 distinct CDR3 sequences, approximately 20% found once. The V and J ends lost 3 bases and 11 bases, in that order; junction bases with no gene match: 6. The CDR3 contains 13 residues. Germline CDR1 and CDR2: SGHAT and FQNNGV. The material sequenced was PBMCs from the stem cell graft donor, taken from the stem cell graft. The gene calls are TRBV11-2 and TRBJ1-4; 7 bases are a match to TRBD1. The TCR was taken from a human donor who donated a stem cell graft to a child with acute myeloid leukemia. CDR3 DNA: TGTGCCAGCAGCTTGGCCGGACAGGCCAAACTGTTTTTT. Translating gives CASSLAGQAKLFF.